These 32 T cell receptor beta chains were all obtained from the same sample, sequenced in a study of T cells in Graves' hyperthyroidism and ophthalmopathy. Amplification yielded TCR beta CDR3 regions, with RNA transcripts as the source. The HTBI set primed first-round TCR CDR3 RT-PCR. TCRdb re-derived calls from the multiplex PCR reads in MiXCR, one entry per CDR3 protein. The data hold some 490,000 distinct CDR3 sequences, with 15% to 20% observed a single time. The sequenced sample was blood. These receptors were collected from a woman in her twenties or thirties with Graves' ophthalmopathy.

The sample holds a few counts of this clonotype. V and J are TRBV19 and TRBJ1-5; D not certain. The V and J ends lost 7 bases and 4 bases respectively, with 17 bases between them. Germline CDR1 is LNHDA and CDR2 is SQIVND (reference sequence). The CDR3 is 15 amino acids. The CDR3 spells CASNNRPFMNQPQHF. In DNA form, the CDR3 reads TGTGCCAGTAACAATCGGCCCTTTATGAATCAGCCCCAGCATTTT.

This clonotype was observed many times. This sequence joins TRBV11-3 and TRBJ2-7; TRBD2 might be the D (6 bases). The ends were cut back, 1 base at V and 2 bases at J, with 15 bases in the middle. The CDR3 consists of 16 residues. In germline, CDR1 is SGHNT, CDR2 YENEEA. CDR3 amino acids: CASSLVAGSLPYEQYF. CDR3 DNA: TGTGCCAGCAGCTTAGTTGCCGGGAGTCTCCCCTACGAGCAGTACTTC.

This clonotype was seen ten or more times. The chain recombines TRBV3-1 with TRBJ1-4; TRBD1 matches at 7 bases. Germline V gene data show CDR1 as LGHDT and CDR2 as YNNKEL (reference sequence). J was trimmed by 10 bases and V by 7 bases; bases with no gene match: 3. This CDR3 is 11 amino acids long. CDR3 loop: CASTTGVKLFF. Here the CDR3 DNA reads TGTGCCAGCACCACAGGGGTAAAACTGTTTTTT. Full variable domain (missing parts from reference TRBV3-1 and TRBJ1-4): DTAVSQTPKYLVTQMGNDKSIKCEQNLGHDTMYWYKQDSKKFLKIMFSYNNKELIINETVPNRFSPKSPDKAHLNLHINSLELGDSAVYFCASTTGVKLFFGSGTQLSVL.

This clonotype was recorded many times. The chain joins TRBV20-1 to TRBJ1-3; D may be TRBD1 (5 bases). The CDR3 consists of 15 residues. The germline gives CDR1 DFQATT, CDR2 SNEGSKA (reference sequence). With 3 bases removed from V and 0 bases from J, the gap between germline ends came to 12 bases. The CDR3 DNA reads as TGCAGTGCTAGGGGGGACTCCTACTCTGGAAACACCATATATTTT. Its translation: CSARGDSYSGNTIYF.

This clonotype was recorded many times. This chain uses TRBV28 with TRBJ1-2, with D possibly matching TRBD1 (5 bases). Trimming left V 7 bases short and J 8 bases short, with 17 bases between. Germline loops: CDR1 MDHEN, CDR2 SYDVKM. CDR3 size: 13 residues. CDR3 sequence: CASTVGGVAGYTF. The CDR3 DNA reads TGTGCCAGCACCGTCGGGGGAGTGGCCGGCTACACCTTC.

This clonotype appeared many times. The CDR3 sequence: CASSPRGANTEAFF. The CDR3, as DNA: TGTGCCAGCAGTCCCAGGGGAGCGAACACTGAAGCTTTCTTT. V usage is TRBV12-3 or TRBV12-4 and J usage is TRBJ1-1; D might be TRBD1 (6 bases). CDR3 size: 14 residues. The V end lost 5 bases, the J end lost 1 base, and 11 bases lay between the germline ends.

The genes are TRBV27 and TRBJ2-2; D is possibly TRBD2 (6 bases). The CDR3 has 13 amino acids. The germline V and J ends were trimmed by 5 bases and 9 bases, with 13 bases remaining between them. The germline V gene has CDR1 MNHEY and CDR2 SMNVEV (reference sequence). The CDR3 nucleotides read TGTGCCAGCAGTCGTGGACTATCGAGGGAGCTGTTTTTT. It translates to CASSRGLSRELFF.

This clonotype was detected ten times or more. The chain joins TRBV28 to TRBJ1-2; 9 positions agree with TRBD1. Germline lookup yields CDR1 MDHEN and CDR2 SYDVKM. After removal of 7 bases from V and 8 bases from J, the junction contained 14 bases not matched to a gene. The CDR3 runs 15 residues. CDR3 DNA: TGTGCCAGCACAACAATGGCCGGACAGGGGAAGGGCTACACCTTC. This codes for CASTTMAGQGKGYTF.

This clonotype has at least ten counts. The V call is TRBV7-6, the J call TRBJ2-7; a weak D match, TRBD2 (5 bases). Trimming cost V 4 bases and J 4 bases, with 8 bases left between them. The CDR3 runs to 12 residues. Germline assignment: CDR1 SGHVS and CDR2 FNYEAQ. CDR3 DNA: TGTGCCAGCAGCTCCGGGGAGTACGAGCAGTACTTC. Its translation is CASSSGEYEQYF.

As regards this clonotype: With a much larger clone just one base away, this may be a read error. The J gene is TRBJ1-6, the V gene TRBV27; TRBD1 is a possible D gene (5 bases). With 4 bases removed from V and 9 bases from J, the gap between germline ends came to 19 bases. CDR3 length equals 16 residues. Germline CDR1 is MNHEY and CDR2 is SMNVEV (reference sequence). CDR3 DNA sequence: TGTGCCAGCAGTTCGGGGGGTTTTACGTTTAGTTCACCCCTCCACTTT. Translated: CASSSGGFTFSSPLHF.

At least ten counts were recorded for this clonotype. The gene calls are TRBV7-8 and TRBJ1-6; 9 bases fit TRBD1. The CDR3 consists of 16 residues. V lost 5 bases, J lost 10 bases, and 12 bases stayed unmatched. Germline assignment: CDR1 SGHVS and CDR2 FQNEAQ. The CDR3 nucleotides read TGTGCCAGCAGCCCGGAGGACAGGGGATGGCAATCACCCCTCCACTTT. It is translated as CASSPEDRGWQSPLHF.

This clonotype was seen only once. This may come from a read error, since a much larger clone is one base off. The final CDR3 position lacks the conserved phenylalanine or tryptophan, pointing to a likely read error. V is TRBV6-2 or TRBV6-3 and J is TRBJ2-2; tentatively, D is TRBD1 (5 bases). The J call may be wrong; the DNA end is better matched by TRBJ1-1. The CDR3 is 16 amino acids. Germline lookup yields CDR1 MNHEY and CDR2 SVGEGT. The CDR3: CASSALQGANPGGAFL. The CDR3 region has the DNA TGTGCCAGCAGCGCCCTCCAGGGTGCCAATCCTGGGGGAGCTTTCCTT.

This clonotype was recorded a few times. A much more abundant neighbour one base away suggests this may be a read error. The chain couples TRBV5-8 to TRBJ2-3, with D possibly matching TRBD2 (5 bases). The CDR3 has 15 residues. V was cut by 0 bases and J by 1 base, with 9 bases left in between. Germline V lookup: CDR1 SGHTS, CDR2 YDEGEE. The CDR3 DNA sequence: TGTGCCAGCAGCTTGGACTGGGGAGGCACAGATACGCAGTATTTT. This sequence encodes CASSLDWGGTDTQYF. Variable domain in full (rest from reference TRBV5-8 and TRBJ2-3): EAGVTQSPTHLIKTRGQQATLRCSPISGHTSVYWYQQALGLGLQFLLWYDEGEERNRGNFPPRFSGRQFPNYSSELNVNALELEDSALYLCASSLDWGGTDTQYFGPGTRLTVL.

The sample holds a few counts of this clonotype. The V call is TRBV7-3, the J call TRBJ2-1; D unresolved. The CDR3 has 16 amino acids. Germline V CDR1 and CDR2: SGHTA, FQGTGA. V was pared by 5 bases and J by 1 base, with 15 bases between. The CDR3 region is CASSPGISPSYNEQFF. In nucleotides, the CDR3 is TGTGCCAGCAGCCCAGGTATATCACCGTCCTACAATGAGCAGTTCTTC. The entire variable domain, with the rest obtained from reference TRBV7-3 and TRBJ2-1, is as follows: GAGVSQTPSNKVTEKGKYVELRCDPISGHTALYWYRQSLGQGPEFLIYFQGTGAADDSGLPNDRFFAVRPEGSVSTLKIQRTERGDSAVYLCASSPGISPSYNEQFFGPGTRLTVL.

This clonotype was seen repeatedly, ten times or more. The chain couples TRBV27 to TRBJ2-1, with TRBD2 as a possible D gene (5 bases). The CDR3 consists of 14 residues. Germline V gene sequence: CDR1 MNHEY, CDR2 SMNVEV (reference sequence). V lost 4 bases, J lost 4 bases, and 11 bases lay in between. The CDR3 spells CASSSTTSYNEQFF. CDR3 bases: TGTGCCAGCAGTTCTACTACTAGTTACAATGAGCAGTTCTTC.

This clonotype occurred a few times. The chain joins TRBV5-1 to TRBJ2-5; 8 nucleotides agree with TRBD2. The CDR3 is 15 amino acids. Germline lookup yields CDR1 SGHRS and CDR2 YFSETQ. The junction had 6 bases not matched to a gene; V was cut back by 4 bases and J by 1 base. The CDR3 nucleotides read TGCGCCAGCAGCGTCCTAGCGGGCACCCAAGAGACCCAGTACTTC. Translating it yields CASSVLAGTQETQYF.

At least ten counts were recorded for this clonotype. V and J are TRBV11-2 and TRBJ2-1, with 11 bases matching TRBD2. The CDR3 consists of 14 residues. Germline-derived CDR1 and CDR2 are SGHAT and FQNNGV. V shed 4 bases and J 9 bases; nucleotides not matched to a gene: 5. The CDR3 loop reads CASSSLAGGVEQFF. CDR3 bases: TGTGCCAGCAGCTCTCTAGCGGGAGGTGTTGAGCAGTTCTTC.

This clonotype was seen repeatedly, ten times or more. CDR3 sequence (DNA): TGTGCCAGCACGGGGGGCCGCACAGATACGCAGTATTTT. This translates into CASTGGRTDTQYF. The chain combines TRBV2 with TRBJ2-3, with D tentatively TRBD2 (7 bases). Germline V CDR1 and CDR2: SNHLY, FYNNEI. The CDR3 contains 13 residues. The ends were cut back, 7 bases at V and 1 base at J, with 9 bases in the middle.

This clonotype showed up many times. The chain joins TRBV28 to TRBJ2-7; perhaps TRBD1 as D (5 bases). There are 14 residues in the CDR3. The germline V and J ends were trimmed by 3 bases and 2 bases, with 11 bases remaining between them. Germline values: CDR1 MDHEN, CDR2 SYDVKM. As DNA, the CDR3 is TGTGCCAGCAGTTTCACAGGACCCACCTACGAGCAGTACTTC. Its translation is CASSFTGPTYEQYF.

This chain uses TRBV5-1 with TRBJ1-1; tentative D call: TRBD1 (5 bases). There are 12 residues in the CDR3. Germline CDR1 is SGHRS and CDR2 is YFSETQ. V lost 4 bases, J lost 8 bases, and 12 bases lay in between. The CDR3 is CASSRGGGEAFF. CDR3 DNA: TGCGCCAGCAGCCGAGGCGGGGGAGAAGCTTTCTTT.

The chain joins TRBV19 to TRBJ1-5, with 7 bases aligning to TRBD1. Germline trimming cut 7 bases from V and 5 bases from J; bases unmatched to any gene: 14. Germline V gives CDR1 LNHDA, CDR2 SQIVND (reference sequence). The CDR3 contains 16 residues. CDR3 in amino acids: CASTPTGQLKYQPQHF. The DNA for the CDR3 is TGTGCCAGTACCCCAACGGGACAGTTAAAGTATCAGCCCCAGCATTTT.

This rearrangement joins TRBV29-1 to TRBJ1-2; 9 bases map to TRBD1. J gave up 4 bases and V 7 bases, and 10 bases lay outside the gene matches. From germline, CDR1 is SQVTM and CDR2 ANQGSEA. This CDR3 is 14 amino acids long. In DNA, the CDR3 is TGCAGCGGCACCTCCGGGACAGGGAGCTATGGCTACACCTTC. As protein: CSGTSGTGSYGYTF.

CDR3 in amino acids: CASSQAGLAGYNEQFF. In nucleotides, the CDR3 is TGTGCCAGCAGCCAAGCCGGACTAGCGGGGTACAATGAGCAGTTCTTC. This chain connects TRBV4-2 to TRBJ2-1; 12 bases fit TRBD2. The length of the CDR3 is 16 residues. CDR1 is LGHNA, CDR2 YNFKEQ, per germline. The V gene end was trimmed by 1 base and the J gene end by 4 bases; junction bases not matched to a gene: 2.

V gene TRBV7-2 combines with J gene TRBJ2-1, with 7 nucleotides matching TRBD2. This CDR3 is built from 24 residues. Germline CDR1 and CDR2: SGHTA and FQGNSA. The J segment lost 0 bases and the V segment lost 0 bases, leaving 26 bases of the junction unmatched. This CDR3 is CASSLAHIGPGLASGPSSYNEQFF. As DNA, the CDR3 is TGTGCCAGCAGCTTAGCGCATATCGGCCCGGGGCTGGCTAGCGGCCCCAGCTCCTACAATGAGCAGTTCTTC.

At least ten counts were recorded for this clonotype. This chain joins TRBV18 and TRBJ2-5; D not certain. V gave up 3 bases and J gave up 5 bases, with 13 bases separating them. CDR3 length: 14 amino acids. Germline values: CDR1 KGHSH, CDR2 LQKENI. Written as DNA, the CDR3 is TGTGCCAGCTCACCCCAGGCGTCGGTGGAGACCCAGTACTTC. Translation gives CASSPQASVETQYF.

The CDR3 reads CASSLRGEGGYTF. The CDR3 DNA is TGTGCCAGCAGCTTACGTGGGGAGGGAGGCTACACCTTC. The rearrangement links TRBV7-2 to TRBJ1-2; D is unresolved. Trimming removed 2 bases from V and 8 bases from J, with 12 bases in between. This CDR3 region has 13 residues. Per germline, CDR1 SGHTA and CDR2 FQGNSA. Combining the CDR3 with reference TRBV7-2 and TRBJ1-2 gives the whole variable domain GAGVSQSPSNKVTEKGKDVELRCDPISGHTALYWYRQSLGQGLEFLIYFQGNSAPDKSGLPSDRFSAERTGGSVSTLTIQRTQQEDSAVYLCASSLRGEGGYTFGSGTRLTVV.

Ten or more counts support this clonotype. The rearrangement links TRBV11-1 to TRBJ2-2; TRBD2 matches 10 bases. V was pared by 5 bases and J by 7 bases, with 10 bases of the junction left unmatched. Germline-derived CDR1 and CDR2 are SGHAT and FQDESV (reference sequence). This CDR3 contains 16 residues. CDR3 loop: CASSRAGTSVIGELFF. The DNA of the CDR3 is TGTGCCAGCAGCAGAGCCGGGACTAGCGTAATCGGGGAGCTGTTTTTT.

This clonotype was detected many times. This chain joins TRBV11-2 and TRBJ2-7; 7 bases are shared with TRBD1. The CDR3 extends over 14 amino acids. Unmatched junction bases numbered 13, after V lost 9 bases and J lost 5 bases. Germline V gene data show CDR1 as SGHAT and CDR2 as FQNNGV. CDR3 region: CASTLLGGPHEQYF. The CDR3 DNA reads TGTGCCAGTACACTGTTAGGGGGCCCCCACGAGCAGTACTTC.

This clonotype was seen many times. The rearrangement links TRBV5-5 to TRBJ1-1; perhaps TRBD1 as D (5 bases). The CDR3 spans 13 residues. V lost 4 bases and J 1 base, leaving 8 bases between the germline ends. Per germline, CDR1 SGHKS and CDR2 YYEKEE (reference sequence). The CDR3 reads CASSGHRNTEAFF. CDR3 nucleotides: TGTGCCAGCAGCGGACACCGGAACACTGAAGCTTTCTTT. Combining the CDR3 with reference TRBV5-5 and TRBJ1-1 gives the whole variable domain DAGVTQSPTHLIKTRGQQVTLRCSPISGHKSVSWYQQVLGQGPQFIFQYYEKEERGRGNFPDRFSARQFPNYSSELNVNALLLGDSALYLCASSGHRNTEAFFGQGTRLTVV.

This clonotype was recorded once. The chain uses TRBV7-2 and TRBJ2-3; 13 bases fit TRBD2. This CDR3 comprises 16 residues. Germline-derived CDR1 and CDR2 are SGHTA and FQGNSA. The V segment lost 5 bases and the J segment 5 bases; nucleotides outside the gene matches: 7. CDR3 nucleotides: TGTGCCAGCAGCCCAACTAGCGGGAGGGCCGTAGATACGCAGTATTTT. Translating it yields CASSPTSGRAVDTQYF.

This clonotype came up a few times. In DNA form, the CDR3 reads TGTGCCAGCAGTTACCTTACAGGGGCGGTGGACACTGAAGCTTTCTTT. Its protein is CASSYLTGAVDTEAFF. V and J are TRBV6-5 and TRBJ1-1; 7 nucleotides agree with TRBD1. After removal of 2 bases from V and 3 bases from J, the junction contained 9 bases not matched to a gene. The CDR3 spans 16 residues. Germline V CDR1 and CDR2: MNHEY, SVGAGI.

The chain couples TRBV19 to TRBJ2-5; tentative D call: TRBD1 (7 bases). Germline V gives CDR1 LNHDA, CDR2 SQIVND (reference sequence). This CDR3 is 13 amino acids long. Trimming shortened V by 6 bases and J by 5 bases, and 13 bases separated the two germline ends. The CDR3 is CASREGAGETQYF. For the CDR3, the DNA is TGTGCCAGTAGGGAGGGGGCGGGGGAGACCCAGTACTTC.